Below, one T cell receptor (beta chain) is given with its context. The data derive from a study of control samples from healthy donors and cancer patients. Here immunoSEQ multiplex PCR was the method, and the copy in TCRdb shows in-frame clones only, minus some. The sample has 90,000 to 100,000 clones; just over 90% are singletons. Germline V CDR1 and CDR2: KGHSH, LQKENI. V lost 4 bases to trimming and J lost 7 bases, with 11 bases between them. The CDR3 runs to 13 residues. The sequenced sample was blood. The gene calls are TRBV18 and TRBJ2-1; D unresolved. The receptor was isolated from a woman between 18 and 30 years old in good health. The CDR3, as DNA: TGTGCCAGCTCACATGGACCAGAGAATGAGCAGTTCTTC. Translated, it gives CASSHGPENEQFF.